The 2 T cell receptor beta chains in this list originate from one sample, sequenced in a study of blood T cell repertoires in COVID-19. Profiled with immunoSEQ multiplex PCR; TCRdb holds only in-frame clones, not every one. The sample records just under 350,000 clones, 88% being singletons. What was sequenced was peripheral blood. Receptors were obtained from a woman between 70 and 85 years old with COVID-19, enrolled during active disease.

The J gene is TRBJ2-3, the V gene TRBV9; perhaps TRBD1 as D (7 bases). Germline lookup yields CDR1 SGDLS and CDR2 YYNGEE. V was clipped by 4 bases and J by 8 bases, with 17 bases between them. The CDR3 has 14 amino acids. The CDR3, as DNA: TGTGCCAGCAGCCTACTCGACAGGGAGGTTACGCAGTATTTT. It codes for CASSLLDREVTQYF.

This clone was detected only a few times. V and J are TRBV2 and TRBJ1-5; D unclear. Germline-derived CDR1 and CDR2 are SNHLY and FYNNEI. Between the trimmed V and J ends, which lost 4 bases and 5 bases, there was a span of 9 bases. The CDR3 spans 13 residues. The CDR3 reads CASSVTGDQPQHF. DNA for the CDR3: TGTGCCAGCAGTGTTACGGGAGATCAGCCCCAGCATTTT.